Here is one T cell receptor (beta chain) with its context. The method was immunoSEQ multiplex PCR; TCRdb's version includes in-frame clones alone and lacks a portion of them. Among about 57,000 clones listed, approximately 83% were seen once. From germline, CDR1 is SNHLY and CDR2 FYNNEI. The CDR3 sequence is 16 residues long. With V trimmed by 8 bases and J by 1 base, 7 bases remained unmatched. The sample is drawn from a study of OX40 agonist ivuxolimab in advanced cancers. Study at large: In this trial design, patients received ivuxolimab intravenously at 0.01 to 10 mg/kg every 2 weeks. Cohort: 82.7% men, mean age about 60, aged about 23 to 79.

Patients were ineligible given autoimmune disease history or systemic immunosuppression. Researchers took blood at baseline, on cycle 4 day 1, and on cycle 7 day 1. The chain couples TRBV2 to TRBJ2-1, with 11 bases that match TRBD2. This TCR came from an adult with an advanced solid tumor such as melanoma, head and neck, liver or kidney cancer. Sequencing was performed on CD4+ or CD8+ T cells sorted from blood, taken in a trial of the OX40 agonist ivuxolimab. CDR3 sequence reads: CASGASGRWSYNEQFF. The DNA for the CDR3 is TGTGCCAGCGGGGCTAGCGGGAGGTGGTCCTACAATGAGCAGTTCTTC.